Presented here are 13 T cell receptor beta chains from one specimen sequenced in a study of blood T cells in healthy people across ages. PCR was performed a second time for about 7 to 11 cycles using a sample-barcoded 5' primer and a J-beta primer mix. One entry per CDR3 protein results from TCRdb running MiXCR on the 5' RACE reads. The sample holds 1.5 million to 2 million distinct CDR3 sequences, about 30% seen once. The material sequenced was blood. The receptors stem from a woman aged 30 to 39 in good health.

As concerns this clonotype: A much bigger clone sits one base away, suggesting this may be a read error. V and J are TRBV14 and TRBJ2-6; D remains ambiguous. The CDR3 runs to 17 residues. Germline loops: CDR1 SGHDN, CDR2 FVKESK. CDR3 nucleotides: TGTGTCAGCAGCCAAGATCTAGGCGATTCTGGGGCCAACGTCCTGACTTTC. Protein product: CVSSQDLGDSGANVLTF.

This clonotype occurred a few times. The V and J genes are TRBV7-2 and TRBJ1-2; D is ambiguous. Germline CDR1 SGHTA, CDR2 FQGNSA. V was shortened by 1 base and J by 4 bases, with 19 bases between the two germline ends. The CDR3 covers 17 residues. The CDR3 region is CASSLEPQRVATYGYTF. In nucleotides, the CDR3 is TGTGCCAGCAGCTTAGAGCCTCAGAGGGTTGCCACCTATGGCTACACCTTC.

This chain joins TRBV5-1 and TRBJ1-1, with TRBD1 identical over 8 bases. Germline V gene lookup returns CDR1 SGHRS and CDR2 YFSETQ. The trim removed 0 bases at V and 0 bases at J, leaving 7 bases unmatched. There are 17 residues in the CDR3. CDR3 bases: TGCGCCAGCAGCTTGGCCGGGACAGGAATCATGAACACTGAAGCTTTCTTT. Translated, it gives CASSLAGTGIMNTEAFF.

This clonotype showed up just a few times. The chain uses TRBV12-3 or TRBV12-4 and TRBJ2-5, with D hard to call. The CDR3 has 13 amino acids. V lost 3 bases, J lost 2 bases, and 7 bases lay in between. The CDR3 sequence: CASSFTVQETQYF. DNA for the CDR3: TGTGCCAGCAGTTTTACGGTACAAGAGACCCAGTACTTC.

The chain links TRBV6-2 or TRBV6-3 to TRBJ2-3; 7 nucleotides align to TRBD2. CDR1 is MNHEY, CDR2 SVGEGT, per germline. The V gene end was trimmed by 1 base and the J gene end by 3 bases; junction bases not matched to a gene: 4. This CDR3 contains 15 residues. Written as DNA, the CDR3 is TGTGCCAGCAGTTACTATGCGGGAGTGACAGATACGCAGTATTTT. It yields the protein CASSYYAGVTDTQYF.

This clonotype was found a few times. CDR3 in amino acids: CSVNRGRSEAFF. CDR3 DNA: TGCAGCGTTAACAGGGGTAGGAGTGAAGCTTTCTTT. The chain employs TRBV29-1 and TRBJ1-1; 7 bases line up with TRBD1. J lost 7 bases, V lost 5 bases, and 7 bases had no gene match. Germline V gives CDR1 SQVTM, CDR2 ANQGSEA. The CDR3 is 12 residues long.

V and J are TRBV30 and TRBJ1-1; a possible D gene is TRBD1 (6 bases). The germline V gene has CDR1 GTSNPN and CDR2 SVGIG (reference sequence). V was pared by 5 bases and J by 1 base, with 8 bases between. The CDR3 is 12 residues long. CDR3 region: CAWRTENTEAFF. The CDR3 coding sequence is TGTGCCTGGCGGACAGAGAACACTGAAGCTTTCTTT.

In this sample, this clonotype turned up a few times. This chain links TRBV6-5 with TRBJ2-5; D call uncertain. This CDR3 has 13 residues. Germline assignment: CDR1 MNHEY and CDR2 SVGAGI. The V end was cut by 2 bases, the J end by 4 bases, with 8 bases between. The CDR3, as DNA: TGTGCCAGCAGTTACGACCGGAGAGAGACCCAGTACTTC. Translating it yields CASSYDRRETQYF.

The CDR3 coding sequence is TGTGCCAGCAGTGAGGAGCGGGAGGGCCCGAATGAGCAGTTCTTC. It yields the protein CASSEEREGPNEQFF. This chain links TRBV6-2 or TRBV6-3 with TRBJ2-1, with 10 nucleotides matching TRBD2. The trim removed 5 bases at V and 7 bases at J, leaving 8 bases unmatched. The length of the CDR3 is 15 residues. From germline, CDR1 is MNHEY and CDR2 SVGEGT.

This clonotype was counted ten times or more. The rearrangement uses TRBV7-9 and TRBJ2-1, with TRBD1 matching over 9 bases. The junction had 7 bases not matched to a gene; V was cut back by 5 bases and J by 2 bases. This CDR3 is built from 16 residues. Germline V CDR1 and CDR2: SEHNR, FQNEAQ (reference sequence). The CDR3 DNA reads as TGTGCCAGCAGCACTTGGACAGGGGCTACCTACAATGAGCAGTTCTTC. It is translated as CASSTWTGATYNEQFF. Filled out from reference TRBV7-9 and TRBJ2-1, the complete variable domain reads DTGVSQNPRHKITKRGQNVTFRCDPISEHNRLYWYRQTLGQGPEFLTYFQNEAQLEKSRLLSDRFSAERPKGSFSTLEIQRTEQGDSAMYLCASSTWTGATYNEQFFGPGTRLTVL.

This clonotype showed up many times. The chain couples TRBV30 to TRBJ2-6; D perhaps matches TRBD1 (6 bases). Germline V CDR1 and CDR2: GTSNPN, SVGIG (reference sequence). The CDR3 runs 17 residues. Trimming stripped 0 bases from V and 0 bases from J, with 12 bases between. In nucleotides, the CDR3 is TGTGCCTGGAGTGTACAGGACAGTAGCTCTGGGGCCAACGTCCTGACTTTC. Residues: CAWSVQDSSSGANVLTF.

The table lists this clonotype with a few counts. CDR3 sequence reads: CASSLGGGDSPLHF. The CDR3 DNA is TGCGCCAGCAGCTTGGGAGGAGGGGATTCACCCCTCCACTTT. This chain joins TRBV5-1 and TRBJ1-6, with D perhaps matching TRBD1 (5 bases). Trimming stripped 0 bases from V and 8 bases from J, with 9 bases between. Germline V CDR1 and CDR2: SGHRS, YFSETQ. The CDR3 runs 14 residues. Full variable domain (missing parts from reference TRBV5-1 and TRBJ1-6): KAGVTQTPRYLIKTRGQQVTLSCSPISGHRSVSWYQQTPGQGLQFLFEYFSETQRNKGNFPGRFSGRQFSNSRSEMNVSTLELGDSALYLCASSLGGGDSPLHFGNGTRLTVT.

This clonotype was detected only a few times. J is TRBJ2-3 and V is TRBV5-1, with TRBD1 matching over 7 bases. The CDR3 extends over 14 amino acids. V was pared by 4 bases and J by 9 bases, with 11 bases of the junction left unmatched. Germline V gives CDR1 SGHRS, CDR2 YFSETQ. This chain's CDR3 is CASSPGQARETQYF. DNA for the CDR3: TGCGCCAGCAGCCCAGGACAGGCCCGAGAAACGCAGTATTTT.